This T cell receptor beta chain originates from a study of beta chain features in type 1 diabetes (dated by TCRdb to 2016 to 2018). About the investigation overall: Patients and healthy donors did not differ in mean age, gender distribution, total cell number or subset yield. A total of about 100,000,000 sorted cells were examined across all samples, and RNA yield correlated strongly with the number of cells per subset. The study compared TCRB repertoires of sorted circulating CD4+ T cell subsets between recently diagnosed type 1 diabetes patients and matched healthy donors. Regulatory and stem cell-like memory subsets were isolated from only 8 patients and 8 healthy donors, whereas naive and central memory subsets came from all 30 or so donors.

Each donor gave one peripheral blood draw, roughly 0.12 L on average, collected into heparinised tubes. Naive, central memory, regulatory and stem cell-like memory CD4+ T cells were sorted on a BD FACSAria II using a panel including CD45RO, CCR7, CD25, CD127, CD95 and CD27. A purity above 98% was achieved for all sorted populations. PBMCs were isolated right away by Lymphoprep density gradient centrifugation and were stained directly, without culture. To minimize batch effects, samples were stained and sorted in pairs, one healthy donor with one patient per experiment. Trimming removed 4 bases from V and 4 bases from J; the gene matches leave 3 bases unexplained. The CDR3 covers 13 residues, taking in both the cysteine and the phenylalanine. Just CDR3 DNA is preserved here, 39 bases in frame from base 1. For CDR1 and CDR2, the germline V gene (reference sequence) lists MNHEY and SMNVEV. The entire amount of isolated RNA was reverse transcribed using the High Capacity cDNA Reverse Transcription Kit, so the sequenced TCRB transcripts were expressed ones. Survey-depth immunoSEQ sequencing was performed on stem cell-like memory T cell samples, with an average of about 940,000 total reads per sample. Sorted cells were lysed in RLT buffer, and RNA was extracted using DNase-treated RNeasy Micro or Mini kits according to cell number. Each cell subset was processed on its own to prevent cross-contamination, while patient and healthy donor samples were processed together. The immunoSEQ multiplex PCR was used to amplify TCRB sequences from cDNA, generating 87-bp fragments that spanned the CDR3 region. The amplicons were sequenced using the Illumina HiSeq platform. On the study's bioinformatics: PCR bias was corrected computationally using synthetic template baselines, and reads within Hamming distance 2 were collapsed, with unmergeable singletons discarded. Reads were aligned against IMGT so that V, D and J genes, CDR3 length and insertions or deletions at six rearrangement sites could be assigned. Within each subset, clonotype counts were normalized to sorted cell number, and only after that were true diversity and Gini coefficients computed with the tcR R package. The overlap coefficient, calculated on TCRB nucleotide sequences, was used to quantify repertoire sharing. Held by TCRdb, this immuneACCESS table contains in-frame sequences only and omits some clones. Under half of the omission traces to an unresolved V gene where checked; the cause of the rest is unknown. The V and J calls and the clone size are those of that table, but D and trimming were determined from the DNA. The sample table contains tens of thousands of clones; only one count was recorded for 30% to 40% of them. Together, the top ten hold about 0.5% of the sample.

Overall study outcomes, separate from this receptor: HLA sub-analyses involved small numbers of individuals, so any influence of HLA type on TCRB rearrangement remained unresolved. Sequencing cDNA rather than genomic DNA could over-represent highly expressing activated cells, although activation and CD3 levels did not differ between groups. At VDJ recombination sites, type 1 diabetes patients had fewer insertions and more deleted nucleotides, which implies abnormalities in thymic rearrangement. Naive, central memory and regulatory TCRB repertoires appeared to be more alike among patients than among healthy donors. Type 1 diabetes patients showed a moderate but significant shortening of TCRB CDR3 length in all four CD4+ subsets. PCR may preferentially amplify shorter templates, but because patient and control samples were amplified and corrected together, any resulting skew would affect both groups equally.

Only one count was recorded for this clone. Its antigen is unknown. No clone much larger than this one lies a single base away; base qualities are absent. This clonotype was obtained from a woman aged 18-35 years in good health. The receptor chain draws on TRBV27 and TRBJ1-1; 7 bases in between match TRBD1. Sequenced sample: stem cell memory CD4+ T cells from blood. Read against the paper, the sample's cell subset or site label means: stem cell-like memory CD4+ T cells. The DNA sequence is given as TGTGCCAGCAGTTCTGGACAGGCCACTGAAGCTTTCTTT. It encodes CASSSGQATEAFF.